One sample yielded the 21 T cell receptor beta chains listed below, sequenced in a study of regulatory T cells in long-lasting Graves disease. Specified time point: newly diagnosed GD, antithyroid drugs for less than 3 months. Extracted PBMC RNA gave rise to the TCR library. Through Arm-PCR of CDR3 regions and iRepertoire HTBI primers, TCR beta libraries were built. TCRdb reanalysed the multiplex PCR reads using MiXCR and keeps one entry per CDR3 protein. Among 520,000 or so distinct CDR3 sequences, approximately 12% were seen once, and the ten largest hold around 10%. The data also belong to a second study, concerning T cells in Graves' hyperthyroidism and ophthalmopathy.

The sequenced sample was peripheral blood mononuclear cells (PBMCs), obtained at new diagnosis, from a patient treated with antithyroid drugs. These receptors were taken from a woman in her 30s with Graves disease.

The table lists this clonotype with many counts. The gene calls are TRBV28 and TRBJ2-4; weak D call: TRBD1 (6 bases). This CDR3 region has 18 residues. Germline V lookup: CDR1 MDHEN, CDR2 SYDVKM. V dropped 0 bases and J dropped 0 bases, with 15 bases sitting between them. The CDR3 is CASSLWGRGFGAKNIQYF. In nucleotides, the CDR3 is TGTGCCAGCAGTTTATGGGGCAGGGGATTCGGAGCCAAAAACATTCAGTACTTC.

The sample holds many counts of this clonotype. This chain connects TRBV27 to TRBJ2-7, with TRBD2 identical over 10 bases. Germline values: CDR1 MNHEY, CDR2 SMNVEV (reference sequence). V dropped 5 bases and J dropped 7; count of bases not matched to a gene: 11. This CDR3 has 15 amino acids. The CDR3 bases are TGTGCCAGCAGTCCAGCGGGAGGGCCTTCGAGAGAGCAGTACTTC. This gives the protein CASSPAGGPSREQYF.

V usage is TRBV20-1 and J usage is TRBJ2-6; D not certain. The V and J ends lost 1 base and 1 base respectively, with 11 bases between them. Per germline, CDR1 DFQATT and CDR2 SNEGSKA (reference sequence). This CDR3 comprises 16 residues. The CDR3, as DNA: TGCAGTGCTAGAGCCTTCCCCAGTTCTGGGGCCAACGTCCTGACTTTC. This codes for CSARAFPSSGANVLTF.

In this sample, this clonotype turned up many times. V and J are TRBV28 and TRBJ1-1, with 8 nucleotides matching TRBD1. There are 16 residues in the CDR3. Germline trimming cut 6 bases from V and 0 bases from J; bases unmatched to any gene: 9. CDR1 and CDR2 from the germline V gene are MDHEN and SYDVKM. CDR3 loop: CASRHRGTLMNTEAFF. The CDR3 coding sequence is TGTGCCAGCAGGCACAGGGGGACCCTCATGAACACTGAAGCTTTCTTT.

This clonotype appeared many times. DNA for the CDR3: TGCGCCAGCAGCTTCTTAACAGGGGAAGACAATGAGCAGTTCTTC. It is translated as CASSFLTGEDNEQFF. This chain connects TRBV5-1 to TRBJ2-1, with 7 bases that match TRBD1. Germline V lookup: CDR1 SGHRS, CDR2 YFSETQ. The J segment lost 5 bases and the V segment lost 2 bases, leaving 7 bases of the junction unmatched. This CDR3 region has 15 residues. The complete variable domain, with remaining parts taken from reference TRBV5-1 and TRBJ2-1, reads KAGVTQTPRYLIKTRGQQVTLSCSPISGHRSVSWYQQTPGQGLQFLFEYFSETQRNKGNFPGRFSGRQFSNSRSEMNVSTLELGDSALYLCASSFLTGEDNEQFFGPGTRLTVL.

This clonotype has a count of ten or more. V gene TRBV18 combines with J gene TRBJ1-1; D call uncertain. The length of the CDR3 is 13 residues. Trimming took 6 bases from V and 9 from J, leaving 17 bases between them. Germline V gene sequence: CDR1 KGHSH, CDR2 LQKENI. CDR3 residues: CASSPDKGLQAFF. CDR3 bases: TGTGCCAGCTCCCCAGACAAAGGGCTTCAAGCTTTCTTT.

The gene calls are TRBV7-9 and TRBJ2-1; TRBD2 might be the D (5 bases). Germline V lookup: CDR1 SEHNR, CDR2 FQNEAQ (reference sequence). Trimming removed 5 bases from V and 8 bases from J, with 25 bases in between. The length of the CDR3 is 17 residues. The CDR3 region has the DNA TGTGCCAGCAGCCCGAACCCTCTAGCTGGGATTTCGGATGAGCAGTTCTTC. It encodes CASSPNPLAGISDEQFF.

This clonotype has just a few counts. The chain combines TRBV14 with TRBJ2-7, with D hard to call. V was clipped by 1 base and J by 6 bases, with 10 bases between them. The CDR3 is 13 amino acids. Germline V CDR1 and CDR2: SGHDN, FVKESK. CDR3: CASSQASWGEQYF. The CDR3 region has the DNA TGTGCCAGCAGCCAAGCGTCATGGGGCGAGCAGTACTTC.

This clonotype has ten or more counts. This chain joins TRBV12-3 or TRBV12-4 and TRBJ2-1; tentative D call: TRBD2 (6 bases). With 7 bases removed from V and 2 bases from J, the gap between germline ends came to 18 bases. The CDR3 is 16 amino acids. The CDR3 spells CASKQPGGGAYNEQFF. The CDR3 region has the DNA TGTGCCAGCAAACAACCCGGGGGAGGAGCCTACAATGAGCAGTTCTTC.

CDR3 DNA: TGTGCCAGCAGTTTAGAATGGGTCACACGAGGGAATGAGCAGTTCTTC. Protein: CASSLEWVTRGNEQFF. J is TRBJ2-1 and V is TRBV27, with D perhaps TRBD2 (5 bases). V lost 2 bases and J 7 bases, leaving 18 bases between the germline ends. The germline CDR1 and CDR2 sequences are MNHEY and SMNVEV (reference sequence). The CDR3 runs to 16 residues.

The chain joins TRBV6-2 or TRBV6-3 to TRBJ2-3; 11 bases agree with TRBD2. After removal of 10 bases from V and 0 bases from J, the junction contained 6 bases not matched to a gene. The CDR3 has 15 residues. Looked up from germline, CDR1 is MNHEY and CDR2 is SVGEGT. The DNA for the CDR3 is TGTGCCACGGCGGGGACTAGCGGAAGCACAGATACGCAGTATTTT. Encoded protein: CATAGTSGSTDTQYF.

This clonotype has only a few counts. The junction departs from the called germline gene at one end, perhaps through a read error. The CDR3 DNA reads as TGTGCCAGCAGTGAATTAAGGGGCAATCGGCCCCAGCATTTT. Translation: CASSELRGNRPQHF. This chain connects TRBV6-2 or TRBV6-3 to TRBJ1-5; TRBD1 might be the D (5 bases). CDR3 length equals 14 residues. Germline V CDR1 and CDR2: MNHEY, SVGEGT.

This clonotype was seen a few times. The chain has TRBV4-3 and TRBJ2-3; D might be TRBD1 (6 bases). This CDR3 spans 17 amino acids. Germline V lookup: CDR1 LGHNA, CDR2 YSLEER. Between the trimmed V and J ends, which lost 0 bases and 4 bases, there was a span of 17 bases. As DNA, the CDR3 is TGCGCCAGCAGCCAAGAGGGGATAGGGGGTGGCGCAGATACGCAGTATTTT. It codes for CASSQEGIGGGADTQYF.

This clonotype was detected ten times or more. V usage is TRBV20-1 and J usage is TRBJ2-3; D is unresolved. V was trimmed by 6 bases and J by 0 bases, leaving 16 bases between them. This CDR3 spans 15 amino acids. CDR1 DFQATT and CDR2 SNEGSKA come from the germline V gene (reference sequence). In nucleotides, the CDR3 is TGCAGTGCGAAAGCACCGATCTCTAGCACAGATACGCAGTATTTT. Amino acids: CSAKAPISSTDTQYF.

This clonotype was seen repeatedly, ten times or more. This sequence joins TRBV2 and TRBJ2-7; unclear D gene. Trimming removed 8 bases from V and 1 base from J, with 12 bases in between. The CDR3 has 13 amino acids. Germline assignment: CDR1 SNHLY and CDR2 FYNNEI. The CDR3 DNA is TGTGCCAGCTCGTTCACGGATTCCTACGAGCAGTACTTC. Protein: CASSFTDSYEQYF.

This clonotype appeared a few times. The chain has TRBV5-8 and TRBJ1-1, with D possibly being TRBD1 (5 bases). V lost 4 bases, J lost 5 bases, and 21 bases lay in between. Germline lookup yields CDR1 SGHTS and CDR2 YDEGEE. The CDR3 runs to 16 residues. For the CDR3, the DNA is TGTGCCAGCAGCAATTTCCGGGGGACTTCTTGGACTGAAGCTTTCTTT. Encoded protein: CASSNFRGTSWTEAFF. The whole variable domain, filled in from reference TRBV5-8 and TRBJ1-1, reads EAGVTQSPTHLIKTRGQQATLRCSPISGHTSVYWYQQALGLGLQFLLWYDEGEERNRGNFPPRFSGRQFPNYSSELNVNALELEDSALYLCASSNFRGTSWTEAFFGQGTRLTVV.

The V gene is TRBV19, the J gene TRBJ2-1; a possible D gene is TRBD1 (6 bases). The germline gives CDR1 LNHDA, CDR2 SQIVND (reference sequence). V was clipped by 7 bases and J by 5 bases, with 9 bases between them. This CDR3 is 12 amino acids long. CDR3 protein: CASKGGDNEQFF. CDR3 nucleotides: TGTGCCAGTAAAGGGGGTGACAATGAGCAGTTCTTC. The whole variable domain, remainder taken from reference TRBV19 and TRBJ2-1, is DGGITQSPKYLFRKEGQNVTLSCEQNLNHDAMYWYRQDPGQGLRLIYYSQIVNDFQKGDIAEGYSVSREKKESFPLTVTSAQKNPTAFYLCASKGGDNEQFFGPGTRLTVL.

The sample holds many counts of this clonotype. This sequence joins TRBV11-3 and TRBJ2-1; D unclear. This CDR3 spans 17 amino acids. Germline lookup yields CDR1 SGHNT and CDR2 YENEEA. The V and J ends lost 1 base and 2 bases respectively, with 15 bases between them. The CDR3 DNA is TGTGCCAGCAGCTTAGGGCCGGGTGCCCTAACCTACAATGAGCAGTTCTTC. Amino acids: CASSLGPGALTYNEQFF.

In this sample, this clonotype turned up many times. This CDR3 reads CASSGSRGGIRLANTGELFF. The CDR3 region has the DNA TGTGCCAGCAGTGGATCCAGGGGGGGTATACGACTAGCGAACACCGGGGAGCTGTTTTTT. The chain employs TRBV12-3 or TRBV12-4 and TRBJ2-2; D is tentatively TRBD1 or TRBD2 (7 bases each). Trimming stripped 5 bases from V and 0 bases from J, with 25 bases between. This CDR3 is 20 amino acids long.

About this clonotype: This may be a read error, as it is one base from a much larger clone. The chain carries TRBV15 and TRBJ2-7; D gene unclear. Trimming cost V 6 bases and J 5 bases, with 20 bases left between them. The germline V gene has CDR1 LNHNV and CDR2 YYDKDF (reference sequence). CDR3 length: 15 amino acids. The CDR3 nucleotides are TGTGCCACCAGGAGGCGAGGAAGCTCATGGCACGAGCAGTACTTC. Translation gives CATRRRGSSWHEQYF.

This clonotype was counted ten times or more. The V gene is TRBV5-8, the J gene TRBJ2-3; the D is unclear. CDR3 length equals 16 residues. Germline V gene sequence: CDR1 SGHTS, CDR2 YDEGEE. V was shortened by 0 bases and J by 1 base, with 12 bases between the two germline ends. The CDR3 spells CASSLGRAHRTDTQYF. The CDR3 DNA is TGTGCCAGCAGCTTGGGAAGGGCCCATCGCACAGATACGCAGTATTTT.